This T cell receptor (beta chain) was obtained from a study of Ad26.COV2.S vaccination and SARS-CoV-2 variants. Study as a whole: This donor came from the COV1001 trial of Ad26.COV2.S.

Study observations and caveats: Vaccinated individuals (as opposed to placebo recipients) had higher spike-specific TCR breadth.

Method: immunoSEQ multiplex PCR; TCRdb's copy keeps in-frame clones and lacks some. The sample includes some 250,000 clones, around 87% of them seen just once. Treatment reported: 15 to 20 received Ad26.COV2.S at low or high dose, single or two shots; several received placebo; per-sample allocation not given. Following the first vaccine or placebo injection, samples were taken on day 63. An Ad26 vector carrying the Wuhan-strain SARS-CoV-2 spike served as the vaccine. By proportion, this clone is large. The antigen is unknown. This CDR3 contains 14 residues. Per germline, CDR1 SNHLY and CDR2 FYNNEI. V trimming: 6 bases; J trimming: 1 base; junction bases outside the gene matches: 6.

This receptor was obtained from a person aged 18-65 years who received the Ad26.COV2.S COVID-19 vaccine or a placebo. This chain uses TRBV2 with TRBJ2-7; 7 nucleotides line up with TRBD1. Sequenced material: peripheral blood, taken in a trial of Ad26.COV2.S vaccine versus placebo. The CDR3 sequence is CASRLDRMSYEQYF. CDR3 sequence (DNA): TGTGCCAGCAGACTGGACAGGATGTCCTACGAGCAGTACTTC.